Below, 12 T cell receptor beta chains from the same sample are listed, as sequenced in a study of STAT5B mutations in CD4+ large granular lymphocyte leukemia. Libraries were prepared by immunoSEQ multiplex PCR; TCRdb keeps only in-frame clonotypes and omits some of them. In the table there are 4,200 or so clones, about 77% of which are singletons. The sample comprised PBMCs. These receptors were collected from a man aged 55 to 70 with CD4+ T-cell large granular lymphocyte leukemia.

The chain is built from TRBV6-5 and TRBJ2-1, with 12 positions matching TRBD2. Germline assignment: CDR1 MNHEY and CDR2 SVGAGI. Losses at the gene ends were 5 bases for V and 8 bases for J; bases not matched to a gene: 4. The CDR3 sequence is 14 residues long. The CDR3 sequence: CASSLAGGLDEQFF. CDR3 DNA: TGTGCCAGCAGTCTAGCGGGGGGGCTTGATGAGCAGTTCTTC.

The chain joins TRBV2 to TRBJ1-2; 8 bases map to TRBD1. Germline lookup yields CDR1 SNHLY and CDR2 FYNNEI. V gave up 7 bases and J gave up 4 bases; unmatched junction bases: 11. The CDR3 is 15 amino acids. Here the CDR3 reads CASTLRSGGGYGYTF. The CDR3 coding sequence is TGTGCCAGCACCCTCCGCTCAGGGGGCGGCTATGGCTACACCTTC.

The V call is TRBV19, the J call TRBJ2-5; TRBD2 aligns across 11 bases. Germline CDR1 reads LNHDA; CDR2 reads SQIVND (reference sequence). The junction had 9 bases not matched to a gene; V was cut back by 5 bases and J by 4 bases. This CDR3 comprises 16 residues. CDR3 region: CASSESGTSGGETQYF. CDR3 sequence (DNA): TGTGCCAGTAGTGAATCCGGGACTAGCGGAGGAGAGACCCAGTACTTC.

The gene calls are TRBV10-3 and TRBJ2-7; tentatively, D is TRBD1 or TRBD2 (6 bases each). Trimming removed 8 bases at V and 2 bases at J, with 13 bases between. Germline CDR1 reads ENHRY; CDR2 reads SYGVKD. CDR3 length equals 13 residues. CDR3 sequence: CAILRGATYEQYF. CDR3 DNA sequence: TGTGCCATCCTGAGGGGGGCCACCTACGAGCAGTACTTC.

The V call is TRBV15, the J call TRBJ1-4, with a tentative D call TRBD1 (6 bases). The germline V gene has CDR1 LNHNV and CDR2 YYDKDF (reference sequence). The V gene lost 0 bases and the J gene lost 10 bases, with 15 bases spanning the gap. The CDR3 loop spans 15 amino acids. The CDR3 nucleotides read TGTGCCACCAGCAGAGATCGGAACAGGGACGCAAAACTGTTTTTT. Translation: CATSRDRNRDAKLFF. Based on the CDR3 plus reference TRBV15 and TRBJ1-4, the full variable domain is DAMVIQNPRYQVTQFGKPVTLSCSQTLNHNVMYWYQQKSSQAPKLLFHYYDKDFNNEADTPDNFQSRRPNTSFCFLDIRSPGLGDTAMYLCATSRDRNRDAKLFFGSGTQLSVL.

The J gene is TRBJ2-5, the V gene TRBV9; TRBD2 matches at 16 bases. V gave up 7 bases and J gave up 5 bases; unmatched junction bases: 5. The CDR3 runs to 15 residues. From germline, CDR1 is SGDLS and CDR2 YYNGEE. For the CDR3, the DNA is TGTGCCAGCGGGACTAGCGGGGGGGCCCCGGAGACCCAGTACTTC. Its protein is CASGTSGGAPETQYF.

This chain uses TRBV5-4 with TRBJ2-5; TRBD2 matches 8 bases. The J call is in doubt because the DNA end fits TRBJ2-7 better. The CDR3 runs to 13 residues. Germline lookup yields CDR1 SGHNT and CDR2 YYREEE (reference sequence). The CDR3 bases are TGTGCCAGCAGCTTTGTCGGGGGGGACGAGCAGTACTTC. Its protein is CASSFVGGDEQYF.

This chain links TRBV6-5 with TRBJ1-3; D might be TRBD1 (5 bases). CDR3 length: 15 residues. Trimming took off 6 bases at V and 0 bases at J, with 12 bases between the two ends. Germline values: CDR1 MNHEY, CDR2 SVGAGI. For the CDR3, the DNA is TGTGCCAGCAGCTCCTCGGGGCCCTCTGGAAACACCATATATTTT. It specifies CASSSSGPSGNTIYF.

The chain has TRBV7-8 and TRBJ1-1, with TRBD1 identical over 7 bases. The germline V gene has CDR1 SGHVS and CDR2 FQNEAQ. Trimming at V came to 5 bases and at J to 1 base, leaving 7 bases not matched to a gene. This CDR3 region has 15 residues. DNA for the CDR3: TGTGCCAGCAGCCCCCCGGGACAGAAGAACACTGAAGCTTTCTTT. This sequence encodes CASSPPGQKNTEAFF.

This chain joins TRBV27 and TRBJ1-1; D perhaps matches TRBD1 (5 bases). Trimming left V 3 bases short and J 7 bases short, with 12 bases between. The germline V gene has CDR1 MNHEY and CDR2 SMNVEV (reference sequence). This CDR3 region has 13 residues. The CDR3 nucleotides are TGTGCCAGCAGTTTGGGAAGGGGAGTTGAAGCTTTCTTT. The encoded protein is CASSLGRGVEAFF.

Concerning this clone itself: At one of its ends the junction is not consistent with the germline gene, which may arise from a read error. The rearrangement joins TRBV19 to TRBJ1-4; unclear D gene. This CDR3 has 14 residues. CDR1 and CDR2 from the germline V gene are LNHDA and SQIVND (reference sequence). The CDR3 sequence is CASIKHLQLMKTVF. The CDR3 DNA reads TGTGCCAGTATCAAACACCTCCAACTAATGAAAACTGTTTTT.

V gene TRBV2 combines with J gene TRBJ1-1; D gene uncertain. Trimming pared 11 bases from V and 1 base from J, leaving 14 bases between. CDR3 size: 13 residues. From germline, CDR1 is SNHLY and CDR2 FYNNEI. The DNA for the CDR3 is TGTGCCCGCAAGGGAGACGGGAACACTGAAGCTTTCTTT. Translating gives CARKGDGNTEAFF.